Below, one T cell receptor (beta chain) is given with its context. Its antigen is currently unknown. Investigators isolated RNA and reverse transcribed it into cDNA to act as the sequencing template. Profiling relied on immunoSEQ multiplex PCR, and the TCRdb table lists in-frame clones only, not all of them. The sample carries approximately 300,000 clones, roughly 64% recorded once. The CDR3 runs 17 residues. Trimming removed 4 bases from V and 0 bases from J, with 19 bases in between. Germline V CDR1 and CDR2: GTSNPN, SVGIG (reference sequence). This sample is drawn from a study of CD8+ T cells in alopecia areata. Study as a whole: The drug, oral tofacitinib, was given to treated patients at 5 to 10 mg twice daily. Tofacitinib ran for 6 to 18 months before 6 months off drug. Notes on the study in general: A great number of expanded lesional clones endured in scalp and blood during tofacitinib.

Treatment noted: oral pan-JAK inhibitor, 5-10 mg twice daily. Researchers picked out CD4+ and CD8+ T cells from PBMCs by sorting. The chain is built from TRBV30 and TRBJ1-3, with D tentatively TRBD1 (6 bases). This TCR derives from a human donor with alopecia areata. The input for sequencing was CD4+ T cells sorted from blood, taken at week 24, from a patient treated with tofacitinib. CDR3 nucleotides: TGTGCCTGGATAGTTGGCGCGGACAGATACTCTGGAAACACCATATATTTT. It encodes CAWIVGADRYSGNTIYF.